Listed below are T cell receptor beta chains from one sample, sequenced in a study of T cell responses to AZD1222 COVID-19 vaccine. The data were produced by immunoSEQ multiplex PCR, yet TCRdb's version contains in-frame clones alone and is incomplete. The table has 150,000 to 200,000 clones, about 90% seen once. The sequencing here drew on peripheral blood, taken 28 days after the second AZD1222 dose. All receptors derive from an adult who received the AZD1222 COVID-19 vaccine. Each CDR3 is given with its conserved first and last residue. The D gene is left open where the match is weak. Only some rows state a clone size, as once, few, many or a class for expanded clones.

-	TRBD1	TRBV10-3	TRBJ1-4	CAISESRTGGLNEKLFF	TGTGCCATCAGTGAGTCCAGGACAGGGGGCTTAAATGAAAAACTGTTTTTT
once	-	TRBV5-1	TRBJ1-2	CASKPEPGANYGYTF	TGCGCCAGCAAACCCGAGCCCGGAGCCAACTATGGCTACACCTTC
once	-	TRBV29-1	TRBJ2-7	CSAYTGSSEQYF	TGCAGCGCGTATACAGGGTCAAGCGAGCAGTACTTC
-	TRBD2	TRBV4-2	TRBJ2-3	CASSQLAGRDTQYF	TGTGCCAGCAGCCAACTAGCGGGAAGGGATACGCAGTATTTT
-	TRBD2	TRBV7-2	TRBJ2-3	CASSFFPSGTSTDTQYF	TGTGCCAGCAGCTTCTTTCCTAGCGGAACTAGCACAGATACGCAGTATTTT
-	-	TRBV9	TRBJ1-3	CASSAYPTTASGNTIYF	TGTGCCAGCAGCGCCTACCCGACGACGGCCTCTGGAAACACCATATATTTT
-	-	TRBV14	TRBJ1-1	CASSRSRVGNTEAFF	TGTGCCAGCAGCCGGTCGAGGGTTGGGAACACTGAAGCTTTCTTT
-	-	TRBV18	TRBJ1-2	CASSSGDPYGYTF	TGTGCCAGCTCCTCCGGGGACCCCTATGGCTACACCTTC
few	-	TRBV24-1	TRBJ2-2	CATSDGRPGTGELFF	TGTGCCACCAGTGACGGACGGCCAGGCACCGGGGAGCTGTTTTTT
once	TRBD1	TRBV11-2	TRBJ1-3	CASSLQGGAGNTIYF	TGTGCCAGCAGCTTACAGGGGGGCGCCGGAAACACCATATATTTT
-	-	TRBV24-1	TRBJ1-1	CATSAGPTERNTEAFF	TGTGCCACCAGTGCGGGACCGACCGAACGGAACACTGAAGCTTTCTTT
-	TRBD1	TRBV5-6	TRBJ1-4	CASSSQGGNEKLFF	TGTGCCAGCAGCTCACAGGGGGGAAATGAAAAACTGTTTTTT
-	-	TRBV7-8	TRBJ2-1	CASRLANEQFF	TGTGCCAGCAGGTTAGCTAATGAGCAGTTCTTC
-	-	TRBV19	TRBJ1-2	CASSFVSVRTYGYTF	TGTGCCAGTAGTTTCGTATCTGTAAGGACCTATGGCTACACCTTC
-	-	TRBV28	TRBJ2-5	CASTSYQETQYF	TGTGCCAGCACGTCGTACCAAGAGACCCAGTACTTC
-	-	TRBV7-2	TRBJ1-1	CASSLAGGLNTEAFF	TGTGCCAGCAGCTTAGCTGGTGGGTTGAACACTGAAGCTTTCTTT
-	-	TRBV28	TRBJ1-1	CASSYSGNTEAFF	TGTGCCAGCAGTTATTCCGGGAACACTGAAGCTTTCTTT
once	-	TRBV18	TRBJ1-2	CASSPPSRGSLGYGYTF	TGTGCCAGCTCACCACCGAGCAGGGGCAGCTTGGGCTATGGCTACACCTTC
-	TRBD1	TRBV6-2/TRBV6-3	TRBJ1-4	CASSMTGEKLFF	TGTGCCAGCAGTATGACAGGGGAAAAACTGTTTTTT
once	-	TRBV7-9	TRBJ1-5	CASSLRGGNQPQHF	TGTGCCAGCAGCTTAAGGGGTGGCAATCAGCCCCAGCATTTT
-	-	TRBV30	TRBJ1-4	CAWSPGENEKLFF	TGTGCCTGGAGTCCCGGGGAGAATGAAAAACTGTTTTTT
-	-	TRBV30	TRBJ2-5	CAWSVGGLSQETQYF	TGTGCCTGGAGTGTGGGGGGACTCTCCCAAGAGACCCAGTACTTC
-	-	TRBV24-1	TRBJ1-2	CATSDSSELGNRGYTF	TGTGCCACCAGTGACTCCTCCGAATTGGGGAATCGGGGCTACACCTTC
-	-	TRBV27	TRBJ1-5	CASSPGRPGIVMPQHF	TGTGCCAGCAGTCCAGGCAGACCGGGGATCGTAATGCCCCAGCATTTT
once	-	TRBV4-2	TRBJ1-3	CASSLTGTGNTIYF	TGTGCCAGCAGCCTAACAGGGACTGGAAACACCATATATTTT
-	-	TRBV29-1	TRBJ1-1	CSVPDDGRAAFF	TGCAGCGTTCCCGATGACGGGAGGGCGGCTTTCTTT